This T cell receptor beta chain emerged from a study of blood T cell repertoires in COVID-19. Across the whole study: Samples of COVID-19 (acute and convalescent) were obtained from the United States, Italy and Spain. In each case, the material was cDNA or gDNA derived from T cells, B-cell-depleted T cells, or PBMCs.

This clone was observed once. Profiling relied on immunoSEQ multiplex PCR, and the TCRdb table lists in-frame clones only, not all of them. The sample holds about 40,000 clones, 81% seen once. With 1 base clipped from V and 5 bases from J, the junction kept 7 bases outside the gene matches. This CDR3 contains 17 residues. Germline CDR1 reads LGHDT; CDR2 reads YNNKEL (reference sequence). The source of this sequence is an elderly man with active or convalescent COVID-19. The chain couples TRBV3-1 (or the pseudogene TRBV3-2) to TRBJ2-5, with 13 nucleotides matching TRBD2. Material for sequencing was peripheral blood. The CDR3 loop is CASSQAATSGRGETQYF. The CDR3 DNA reads as TGTGCCAGCAGCCAAGCCGCTACTAGCGGGAGGGGGGAGACCCAGTACTTC.